This T cell receptor (beta chain) came from a study of T cell responses to AZD1222 COVID-19 vaccine. The length of the CDR3 is 12 residues. Trimming pared 1 base from V and 8 bases from J, leaving 8 bases between. Germline lookup yields CDR1 MDHEN and CDR2 SYDVKM. This clone was observed a single time. The data were produced by immunoSEQ multiplex PCR, yet TCRdb's version contains in-frame clones alone and is incomplete. This sample has some 110,000 clones, with 88% found just once. The sequence derives from an adult in good health. Source: peripheral blood, taken on day 0 of AZD1222 vaccination. V gene TRBV28 combines with J gene TRBJ1-2; no firm D call. CDR3 sequence reads: CASSLFEGGYTF. The CDR3 coding sequence is TGTGCCAGCAGTTTATTCGAGGGAGGCTACACCTTC.